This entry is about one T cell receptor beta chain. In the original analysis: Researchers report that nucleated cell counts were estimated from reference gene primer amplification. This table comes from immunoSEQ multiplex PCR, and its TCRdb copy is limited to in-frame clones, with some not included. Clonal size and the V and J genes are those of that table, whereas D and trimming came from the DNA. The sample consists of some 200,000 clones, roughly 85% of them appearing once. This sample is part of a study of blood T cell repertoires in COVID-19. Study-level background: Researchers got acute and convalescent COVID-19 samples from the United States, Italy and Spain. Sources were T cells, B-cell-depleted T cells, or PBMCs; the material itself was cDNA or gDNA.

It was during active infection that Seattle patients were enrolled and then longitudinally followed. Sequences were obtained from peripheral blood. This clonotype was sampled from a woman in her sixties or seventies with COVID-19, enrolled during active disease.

Here the CDR3 reads CASSLTFGGSSYGYTF. For the CDR3, the DNA is TGCGCCAGCAGCTTGACATTCGGGGGAAGTAGCTATGGCTACACCTTC. The chain recombines TRBV5-1 with TRBJ1-2; D may be TRBD1 (5 bases). Germline V gene lookup returns CDR1 SGHRS and CDR2 YFSETQ. The CDR3 is 16 residues long. Between the trimmed V and J ends, which lost 1 base and 4 bases, there was a span of 17 bases.